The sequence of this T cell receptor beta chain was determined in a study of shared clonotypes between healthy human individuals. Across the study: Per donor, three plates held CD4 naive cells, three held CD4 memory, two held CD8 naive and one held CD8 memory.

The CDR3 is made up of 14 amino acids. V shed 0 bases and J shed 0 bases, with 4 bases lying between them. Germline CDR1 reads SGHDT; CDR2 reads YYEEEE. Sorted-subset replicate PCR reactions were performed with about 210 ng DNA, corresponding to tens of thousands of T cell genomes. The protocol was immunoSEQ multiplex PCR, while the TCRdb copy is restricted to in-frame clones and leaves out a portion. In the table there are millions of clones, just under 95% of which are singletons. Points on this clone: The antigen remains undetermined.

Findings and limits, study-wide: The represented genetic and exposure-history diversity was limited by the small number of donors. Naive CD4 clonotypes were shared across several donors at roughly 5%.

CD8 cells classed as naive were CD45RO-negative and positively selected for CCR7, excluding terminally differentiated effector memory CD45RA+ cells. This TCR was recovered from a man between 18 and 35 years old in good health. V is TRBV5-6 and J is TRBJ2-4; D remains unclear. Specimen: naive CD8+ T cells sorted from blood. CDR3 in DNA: TGTGCCAGCAGCTTGGAGCTAGCCAAAAACATTCAGTACTTC. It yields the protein CASSLELAKNIQYF. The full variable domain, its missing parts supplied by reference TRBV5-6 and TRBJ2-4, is DAGVTQSPTHLIKTRGQQVTLRCSPKSGHDTVSWYQQALGQGPQFIFQYYEEEERQRGNFPDRFSGHQFPNYSSELNVNALLLGDSALYLCASSLELAKNIQYFGAGTRLSVL.